The 29 T cell receptor beta chains listed next were all sequenced from one sample in a study of identical twins. MiXCR, run by TCRdb on the 5' RACE reads, gives a single entry per CDR3 protein. The sample has a few hundred thousand distinct CDR3 sequences, about 15% seen once; the top ten hold roughly 0.43%. These same records also appear under a second study, on yellow fever vaccine responses in identical twins.

Sequencing was done on a sample of CD4+ T cells sorted from blood. Every receptor here comes from a woman aged 18-29 years in good health.

There are a few counts of this clonotype. V gene TRBV3-1 combines with J gene TRBJ2-3, with D maybe TRBD1 (5 bases). Trimming removed 5 bases at V and 3 bases at J, with 9 bases between. Looked up from germline, CDR1 is LGHDT and CDR2 is YNNKEL (reference sequence). The CDR3 length is 13 residues. This chain's CDR3 is CASSAGWTDTQYF. CDR3 bases: TGTGCCAGCAGCGCAGGGTGGACAGATACGCAGTATTTT.

V is TRBV12-5 and J is TRBJ2-2; weak D call: TRBD1 (5 bases). The CDR3 is 18 amino acids. V lost 3 bases and J lost 1, with 18 bases in between. Germline CDR1 reads LGHNT; CDR2 reads FRNRAP. The CDR3 DNA is TGTGCTAGTGGTTTCCGGCCCCTTGACAGCGTGAACACCGGGGAGCTGTTTTTT. Protein: CASGFRPLDSVNTGELFF.

This clonotype was observed a few times. The chain is built from TRBV20-1 and TRBJ1-1; a weak D match, TRBD1 (6 bases). Germline CDR1 reads DFQATT; CDR2 reads SNEGSKA (reference sequence). Trimming stripped 0 bases from V and 5 bases from J, with 7 bases between. The CDR3 extends over 12 amino acids. The CDR3 spells CSARDRGTEAFF. CDR3 bases: TGCAGTGCTAGAGACAGGGGTACTGAAGCTTTCTTT.

This clonotype has just a few counts. This chain connects TRBV6-1 to TRBJ2-3, with D perhaps TRBD1 or TRBD2 (5 bases each). The CDR3 spans 14 residues. V was trimmed by 8 bases and J by 1 base, leaving 13 bases between them. The germline V gene encodes CDR1 MNHNS and CDR2 SASEGT. CDR3 in DNA: TGTGCCAGCCACCCTCTGGGGGGCACAGATACGCAGTATTTT. Its translation is CASHPLGGTDTQYF.

This clonotype was picked up many times. The genes are TRBV3-1 and TRBJ2-7; 7 nucleotides match TRBD2. This CDR3 comprises 14 residues. After removal of 2 bases from V and 3 bases from J, the junction contained 4 bases not matched to a gene. Germline CDR1 is LGHDT and CDR2 is YNNKEL (reference sequence). The CDR3 DNA sequence: TGTGCCAGCAGCCAAAGCGGGACCCGCTACGAGCAGTACTTC. Amino acid sequence: CASSQSGTRYEQYF.

V gene TRBV12-3 or TRBV12-4 combines with J gene TRBJ2-1; no reliable D call. This CDR3 has 13 amino acids. Trimming cost V 6 bases and J 6 bases, with 12 bases left between them. In DNA form, the CDR3 reads TGTGCCAGCAGGTCGCCCACTTCCAATGAGCAGTTCTTC. Translated, it gives CASRSPTSNEQFF.

This clonotype appeared a few times. V and J are TRBV2 and TRBJ2-3; D ambiguous. The CDR3 covers 13 residues. In germline, CDR1 is SNHLY, CDR2 FYNNEI. Trimming removed 6 bases at V and 5 bases at J, with 12 bases between. CDR3 in DNA: TGTGCCAGCAGCCAACTCCCTGGAGATACGCAGTATTTT. Encoded protein: CASSQLPGDTQYF.

This clonotype came up a few times. The chain recombines TRBV6-1 with TRBJ2-1, with 13 nucleotides matching TRBD2. V shed 6 bases, J shed 6 bases, and the junction held 8 bases outside the gene matches. CDR3 length: 16 residues. The germline V gene encodes CDR1 MNHNS and CDR2 SASEGT. The CDR3 loop reads CASSFGLAGVGNEQFF. For the CDR3, the DNA is TGTGCCAGCAGCTTCGGACTAGCGGGAGTTGGCAATGAGCAGTTCTTC.

This clonotype was picked up a small number of times. V gene TRBV12-3 or TRBV12-4 combines with J gene TRBJ1-1; TRBD1 aligns across 8 bases. The V segment lost 5 bases and the J segment 5 bases; nucleotides outside the gene matches: 4. There are 13 residues in the CDR3. CDR3 DNA sequence: TGTGCCAGCAGTCAGGGGGCAGCGACTGAAGCTTTCTTT. This gives the protein CASSQGAATEAFF.

This clonotype was seen a few times. The chain joins TRBV6-5 to TRBJ1-1, with D hard to call. Between the trimmed V and J ends, which lost 2 bases and 0 bases, there was a span of 4 bases. The V gene's germline CDR1 is MNHEY and CDR2 SVGAGI. The length of the CDR3 is 13 residues. CDR3 in amino acids: CASSYEMNTEAFF. The CDR3 DNA follows: TGTGCCAGCAGTTACGAGATGAACACTGAAGCTTTCTTT.

This clonotype appeared many times. The chain carries TRBV20-1 and TRBJ2-1; D unclear. Per the germline V gene, CDR1 is DFQATT and CDR2 is SNEGSKA (reference sequence). Trimming shortened V by 3 bases and J by 0 bases, and 3 bases separated the two germline ends. The CDR3 consists of 12 residues. DNA for the CDR3: TGCAGTGCTAGCGGCTCCTACAATGAGCAGTTCTTC. It yields the protein CSASGSYNEQFF.

A few counts support this clonotype. V gene TRBV28 combines with J gene TRBJ2-1, with 14 positions matching TRBD2. Unmatched junction bases numbered 7, after V lost 4 bases and J lost 8 bases. Looked up from germline, CDR1 is MDHEN and CDR2 is SYDVKM. This CDR3 contains 16 residues. The CDR3 here is CASSSRTSGRRDEQFF. The CDR3 nucleotides are TGTGCCAGCAGTTCCAGGACTAGCGGGAGGCGGGATGAGCAGTTCTTC.

At least ten counts were recorded for this clonotype. The V and J genes are TRBV12-3 or TRBV12-4 and TRBJ2-3; D is perhaps TRBD2 (6 bases). Deletions cut 7 bases from V and 7 bases from J, with 12 bases between. This CDR3 is 12 amino acids long. The CDR3 protein is CASTTTSNTQYF. The CDR3 DNA reads as TGTGCCAGCACTACGACTAGTAATACGCAGTATTTT.

The chain carries TRBV20-1 and TRBJ1-5; TRBD1 matches 7 bases. CDR1 and CDR2 from the germline V gene are DFQATT and SNEGSKA (reference sequence). The CDR3 is 15 residues long. J gave up 6 bases and V 6 bases, and 14 bases lay outside the gene matches. In DNA form, the CDR3 reads TGCAGTGCCTATACTAGTGGACAGGAGGGTCAGCCCCAGCATTTT. This gives the protein CSAYTSGQEGQPQHF.

This clonotype was observed a few times. This chain connects TRBV12-3 or TRBV12-4 to TRBJ2-3, with 11 bases that match TRBD2. The CDR3 length is 15 residues. V gave up 6 bases and J gave up 6 bases; unmatched junction bases: 8. The CDR3 loop reads CASRTTSGEGDTQYF. Here the CDR3 DNA reads TGTGCCAGCAGGACGACTAGCGGGGAGGGGGATACGCAGTATTTT.

This chain connects TRBV6-2 or TRBV6-3 to TRBJ2-1; no firm D call. V was pared by 0 bases and J by 3 bases, with 15 bases between. Germline V CDR1 and CDR2: MNHEY, SVGEGT. The CDR3 consists of 17 residues. The CDR3 bases are TGTGCCAGCAGTTACTCTGGGCTTCTAAGTTTCTACAATGAGCAGTTCTTC. Encoded protein: CASSYSGLLSFYNEQFF.

The chain employs TRBV12-3 or TRBV12-4 and TRBJ2-3, with 12 bases that match TRBD2. Germline trimming cut 4 bases from V and 4 bases from J; bases unmatched to any gene: 15. CDR3 size: 19 residues. The DNA of the CDR3 is TGTGCCAGCAGTTATAGGCCCCCGACTAGCGGGAGTCCCGCAGATACGCAGTATTTT. The encoded protein is CASSYRPPTSGSPADTQYF.

The chain employs TRBV6-4 and TRBJ2-3; TRBD2 aligns across 10 bases. V gave up 2 bases and J gave up 3 bases; unmatched junction bases: 5. Germline CDR1 is MRHNA and CDR2 is SNTAGT. The CDR3 is 16 amino acids. The CDR3 coding sequence is TGTGCCAGCAGTGACGGCCTTAGCGGGGGGACAGATACGCAGTATTTT. Residues: CASSDGLSGGTDTQYF.

This clonotype was seen only a few times. V is TRBV9 and J is TRBJ2-2; TRBD2 matches 8 bases. The germline V gene has CDR1 SGDLS and CDR2 YYNGEE. Losses at the gene ends were 4 bases for V and 4 bases for J; bases not matched to a gene: 18. The CDR3 is made up of 19 amino acids. CDR3 DNA: TGTGCCAGCAGCCTCACCCCCAATGCGGGAGGTGTAGGCACCGGGGAGCTGTTTTTT. This sequence encodes CASSLTPNAGGVGTGELFF.

In this sample, this clonotype turned up many times. The genes are TRBV15 and TRBJ2-3, with D possibly matching TRBD1 (6 bases). The V end lost 4 bases, the J end lost 2 bases, and 13 bases lay between the germline ends. Germline values: CDR1 LNHNV, CDR2 YYDKDF (reference sequence). The CDR3 totals 15 residues. CDR3 in amino acids: CATSTLPGATDTQYF. The CDR3 DNA follows: TGTGCCACCAGCACTCTCCCAGGGGCCACAGATACGCAGTATTTT.

V usage is TRBV27 and J usage is TRBJ1-6; tentatively, D is TRBD1 (6 bases). In germline, CDR1 is MNHEY, CDR2 SMNVEV (reference sequence). The CDR3 is 12 amino acids. The V end lost 5 bases, the J end lost 14 bases, and 13 bases lay between the germline ends. CDR3: CASSEQGFTLHF. The CDR3 nucleotides read TGTGCCAGCAGTGAACAGGGATTCACCCTCCACTTT.

The genes are TRBV12-3 or TRBV12-4 and TRBJ2-5; D ambiguous. The CDR3 spans 12 residues. V dropped 5 bases and J dropped 3 bases, with 7 bases sitting between them. CDR3: CASSNLKETQYF. In DNA, the CDR3 is TGTGCCAGCAGTAATCTTAAAGAGACCCAGTACTTC.

The chain is built from TRBV9 and TRBJ2-5; 8 bases align to TRBD2. With 7 bases clipped from V and 3 bases from J, the junction kept 11 bases outside the gene matches. CDR3 length: 15 amino acids. Germline assignment: CDR1 SGDLS and CDR2 YYNGEE. The CDR3 DNA reads TGTGCCAGCTCGTCCAGCGGGAGAAGGGAAGAGACCCAGTACTTC. Protein product: CASSSSGRREETQYF.

V gene TRBV4-2 combines with J gene TRBJ2-5; TRBD2 aligns across 12 bases. Per the germline V gene, CDR1 is LGHNA and CDR2 is YNFKEQ. With 1 base clipped from V and 4 bases from J, the junction kept 4 bases outside the gene matches. This CDR3 has 16 amino acids. CDR3 region: CASSQAGTSGLETQYF. CDR3 sequence (DNA): TGTGCCAGCAGCCAAGCCGGGACTAGCGGGTTAGAGACCCAGTACTTC.

The chain employs TRBV20-1 and TRBJ1-5, with 8 positions matching TRBD1. The V segment lost 0 bases and the J segment 6 bases; nucleotides outside the gene matches: 7. Germline V gene data show CDR1 as DFQATT and CDR2 as SNEGSKA (reference sequence). This CDR3 contains 15 residues. CDR3 sequence (DNA): TGCAGTGCTAGAGAGACCGGGACAGGCTTTCAGCCCCAGCATTTT. This codes for CSARETGTGFQPQHF.

The rearrangement uses TRBV24-1 and TRBJ2-2; unclear D gene. The ends were cut back, 2 bases at V and 0 bases at J, with 9 bases in the middle. The CDR3 has 16 amino acids. Germline CDR1 and CDR2: KGHDR and SFDVKD. CDR3 sequence reads: CATSDSRRANTGELFF. The DNA of the CDR3 is TGTGCCACCAGTGATTCTCGACGGGCGAACACCGGGGAGCTGTTTTTT.

This clonotype was observed a few times. V usage is TRBV5-1 and J usage is TRBJ2-5; D is uncertain. This CDR3 is built from 14 residues. Germline assignment: CDR1 SGHRS and CDR2 YFSETQ. Trimming took off 1 base at V and 1 base at J, with 8 bases between the two ends. Here the CDR3 DNA reads TGCGCCAGCAGCTTGTCATGGCTCCAAGAGACCCAGTACTTC. The encoded protein is CASSLSWLQETQYF.

The chain employs TRBV6-5 and TRBJ1-6; 7 bases line up with TRBD1. The CDR3 runs 17 residues. Germline-derived CDR1 and CDR2 are MNHEY and SVGAGI. Trimming cost V 2 bases and J 7 bases; bases outside gene matches: 11. CDR3 protein: CASSYVNDRASNSPLHF. CDR3 in DNA: TGTGCCAGCAGTTACGTTAACGACAGGGCGTCGAATTCACCCCTCCACTTT.

This clonotype was observed a few times. This chain joins TRBV11-2 and TRBJ2-5; D may be TRBD2 (5 bases). The CDR3 consists of 16 residues. From germline, CDR1 is SGHAT and CDR2 FQNNGV. V was clipped by 3 bases and J by 5 bases, with 19 bases between them. The CDR3 loop reads CASSLLRAASRETQYF. DNA of the CDR3: TGTGCCAGCAGCTTGTTAAGGGCCGCTAGCCGGGAGACCCAGTACTTC.